This T cell receptor (beta chain) appears in the sequencing data of a study of cytomegalovirus exposure and HLA in healthy donors. PCR used 60 Vbeta primers and 13 Jbeta primers. The protocol was immunoSEQ multiplex PCR, while the TCRdb copy is restricted to in-frame clones and leaves out a portion. The repertoire consists of 150,000 to 200,000 clones, with 9.5% to 15% occurring once and the leading ten covering 7.5% to 10%. General observations from the study: Per published accounts, TCR beta sequences correctly predicted the HLA-A and HLA-B alleles of most subjects.

This clone was counted between two and nine times. Its matching antigen is unknown. Sequenced sample: PBMCs. The sequence was collected from a man aged 45 to 65 in good health and CMV-seropositive.

The CDR3 nucleotides read TGCGCCAGCGCCGGAGAGGGAAGATGGTATGGCTACACCTTC. It codes for CASAGEGRWYGYTF. This sequence joins TRBV5-1 and TRBJ1-2; no clear D. V lost 7 bases to trimming and J lost 5 bases, with 18 bases between them. CDR1 and CDR2 from the germline V gene are SGHRS and YFSETQ. This CDR3 region has 14 residues. Complete variable domain (other parts from reference TRBV5-1 and TRBJ1-2): KAGVTQTPRYLIKTRGQQVTLSCSPISGHRSVSWYQQTPGQGLQFLFEYFSETQRNKGNFPGRFSGRQFSNSRSEMNVSTLELGDSALYLCASAGEGRWYGYTFGSGTRLTVV.